This T cell receptor beta chain was identified during a study of T cells after yellow fever vaccination. Findings of the study overall: A faster peak, day 5 versus 15, was reached by the weaker secondary response. Abundant clonotypes (contaminants from the bulk population) could be present in FACS-sorted repertoires. Researchers noted that a small share of clonotypes showed up in both CD4 and CD8 compartments. Reappearance after the booster was observed for most primary-vaccination clones (roughly 97% CD4, around 90% CD8).

This clonotype was recorded at least ten times. Its antigen is still unknown. TCRdb recomputed calls from the 5' RACE reads with MiXCR, one row per CDR3 protein. The sample includes a few hundred thousand distinct CDR3 sequences, roughly a fifth of them seen just once. Trimming cost V 3 bases and J 0 bases, with 9 bases left between them. CDR1 and CDR2 from the germline V gene are MDHEN and SYDVKM. The CDR3 is 14 residues long. The chain is built from TRBV28 and TRBJ2-7, with a possible D match to TRBD2 (7 bases). The source of this sequence is a young man who received the YFV17D yellow fever vaccine. Sequenced here: PBMCs, sampled 15 days after the yellow fever booster vaccination. CDR3 sequence (DNA): TGTGCCAGCAGTTTGGGGGGGCTCTCCTACGAGCAGTACTTC. It encodes CASSLGGLSYEQYF. The full variable domain, completed using reference TRBV28 and TRBJ2-7, is DVKVTQSSRYLVKRTGEKVFLECVQDMDHENMFWYRQDPGLGLRLIYFSYDVKMKEKGDIPEGYSVSREKKERFSLILESASTNQTSMYLCASSLGGLSYEQYFGPGTRLTVT.